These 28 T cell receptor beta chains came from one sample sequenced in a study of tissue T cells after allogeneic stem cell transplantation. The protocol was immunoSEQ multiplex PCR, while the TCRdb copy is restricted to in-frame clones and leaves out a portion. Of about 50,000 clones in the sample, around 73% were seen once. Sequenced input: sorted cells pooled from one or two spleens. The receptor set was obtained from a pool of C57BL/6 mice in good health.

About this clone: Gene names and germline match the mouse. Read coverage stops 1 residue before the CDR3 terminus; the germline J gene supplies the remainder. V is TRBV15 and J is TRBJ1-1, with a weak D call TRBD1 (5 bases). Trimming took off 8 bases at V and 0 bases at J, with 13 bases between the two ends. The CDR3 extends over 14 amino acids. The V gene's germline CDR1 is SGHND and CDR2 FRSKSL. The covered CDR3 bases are TGTGCCAGCCGAGGGCAGGGCGCAAACACAGAAGTCTTC. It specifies CASRGQGANTEVF. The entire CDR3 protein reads CASRGQGANTEVFF.

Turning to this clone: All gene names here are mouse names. The covered CDR3 bases are TGTGCCAGCAGTGCAGGGGGTGGGGGGTATAATTCGCCCCTCTAC. This sequence encodes CASSAGGGGYNSPLY. The whole CDR3 is CASSAGGGGYNSPLYF. The rearrangement joins TRBV13-3 to TRBJ1-6, with 7 positions matching TRBD1. The read terminates 1 residue before the CDR3 end, so the remaining end is supplied by the germline J gene. TRBJ1-6 is an open reading frame, and its role is uncertain. Germline CDR1 NNHDY, CDR2 SYVADS. CDR3 length equals 16 residues. Losses at the gene ends were 3 bases for V and 4 bases for J; bases not matched to a gene: 7.

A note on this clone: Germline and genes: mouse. The part of the CDR3 DNA that was read is TGTGCCAGCTCCTTCGGAGCAGCCGAAAGATTATTT. The encoded protein is CASSFGAAERLF. The CDR3 as a whole reads CASSFGAAERLFF. This chain connects TRBV12-2 to TRBJ1-4, with D hard to call. The CDR3 extends 1 residue past the end of the read, so its final part is completed from the germline J gene. Germline V gene lookup returns CDR1 SGHLS and CDR2 HYDKME. V was trimmed by 4 bases and J by 7 bases, leaving 12 bases between them. CDR3 length: 13 amino acids. Full variable domain (outside the CDR3, taken from reference TRBV12-2 and TRBJ1-4): NSGVVQSPRYIIKGKGERSILKCIPISGHLSVAWYQQTQGQELKFFIQHYDKMERDKGNLPSRFSVQQFDDYHSEMNMSALELEDSAVYFCASSFGAAERLFFGHGTKLSVL.

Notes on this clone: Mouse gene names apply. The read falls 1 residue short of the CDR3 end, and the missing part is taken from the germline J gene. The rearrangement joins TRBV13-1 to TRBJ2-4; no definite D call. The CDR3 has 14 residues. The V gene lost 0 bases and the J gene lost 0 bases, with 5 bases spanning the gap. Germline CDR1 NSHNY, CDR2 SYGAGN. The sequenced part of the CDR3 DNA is TGTGCCAGCAGTGATGAGCTGAGTCAAAACACCTTGTAC. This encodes CASSDELSQNTLY. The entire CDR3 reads CASSDELSQNTLYF.

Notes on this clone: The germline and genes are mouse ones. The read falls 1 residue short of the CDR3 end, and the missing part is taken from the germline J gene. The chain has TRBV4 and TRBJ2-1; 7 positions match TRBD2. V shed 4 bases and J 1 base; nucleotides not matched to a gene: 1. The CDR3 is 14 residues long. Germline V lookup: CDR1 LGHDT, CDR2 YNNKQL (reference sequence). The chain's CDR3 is CASSLDWNYAEQFF. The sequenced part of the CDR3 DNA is TGTGCCAGCAGCTTGGACTGGAACTATGCTGAGCAGTTC.

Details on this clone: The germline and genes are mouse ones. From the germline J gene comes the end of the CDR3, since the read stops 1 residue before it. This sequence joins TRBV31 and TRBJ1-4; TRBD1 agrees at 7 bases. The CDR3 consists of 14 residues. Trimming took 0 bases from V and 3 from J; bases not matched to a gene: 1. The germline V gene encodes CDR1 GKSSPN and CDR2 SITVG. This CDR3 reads CAWSLTGANERLFF. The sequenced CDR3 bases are TGTGCCTGGAGTCTCACAGGGGCCAACGAAAGATTATTT.

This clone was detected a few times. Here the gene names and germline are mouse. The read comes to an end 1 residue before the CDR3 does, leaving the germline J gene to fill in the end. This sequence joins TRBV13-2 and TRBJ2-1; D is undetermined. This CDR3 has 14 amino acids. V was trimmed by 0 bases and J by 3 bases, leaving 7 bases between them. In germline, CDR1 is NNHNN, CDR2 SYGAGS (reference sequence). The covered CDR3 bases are TGTGCCAGCGGTGATGCACACAGCTATGCTGAGCAGTTC. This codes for CASGDAHSYAEQF. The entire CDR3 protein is CASGDAHSYAEQFF.

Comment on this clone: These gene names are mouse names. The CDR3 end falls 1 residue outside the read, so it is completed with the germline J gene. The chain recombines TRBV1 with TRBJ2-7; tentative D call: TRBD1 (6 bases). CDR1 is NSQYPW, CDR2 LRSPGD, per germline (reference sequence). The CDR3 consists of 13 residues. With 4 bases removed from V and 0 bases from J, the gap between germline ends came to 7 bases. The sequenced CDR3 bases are TGCACCTGCAGTGTGGACAGCTCCTATGAACAGTAC. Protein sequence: CTCSVDSSYEQY. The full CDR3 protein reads CTCSVDSSYEQYF.

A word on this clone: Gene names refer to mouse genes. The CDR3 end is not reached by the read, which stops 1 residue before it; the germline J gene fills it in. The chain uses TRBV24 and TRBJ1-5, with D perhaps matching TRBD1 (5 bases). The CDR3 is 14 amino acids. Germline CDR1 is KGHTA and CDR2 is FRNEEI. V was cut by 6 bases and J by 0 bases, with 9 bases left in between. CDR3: CASRAQDNNQAPLF. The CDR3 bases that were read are TGTGCCAGCAGGGCACAGGATAACAACCAGGCTCCGCTT.

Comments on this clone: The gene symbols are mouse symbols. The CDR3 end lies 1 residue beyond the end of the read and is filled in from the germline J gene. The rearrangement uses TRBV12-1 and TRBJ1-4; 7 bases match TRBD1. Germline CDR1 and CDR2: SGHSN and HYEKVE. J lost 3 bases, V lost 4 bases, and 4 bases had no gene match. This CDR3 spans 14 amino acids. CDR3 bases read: TGTGCCAGCTCCCCACAGGGGCCCAACGAAAGATTATTT. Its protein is CASSPQGPNERLF. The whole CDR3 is CASSPQGPNERLFF.

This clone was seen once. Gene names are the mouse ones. CDR3 residues: CASSIWTGVNQDTQYF. The CDR3 DNA, read in part, is TGTGCCAGCAGTATTTGGACAGGGGTTAACCAAGACACCCAGTAC. The chain links TRBV19 to TRBJ2-5; 9 bases are a match to TRBD1. The read gets to within 1 residue of the CDR3 end, and the germline J gene fills in the rest. The CDR3 has 16 residues. Germline CDR1 reads FNHDT; CDR2 reads SITEND (reference sequence). With 2 bases clipped from V and 0 bases from J, the junction kept 4 bases outside the gene matches.

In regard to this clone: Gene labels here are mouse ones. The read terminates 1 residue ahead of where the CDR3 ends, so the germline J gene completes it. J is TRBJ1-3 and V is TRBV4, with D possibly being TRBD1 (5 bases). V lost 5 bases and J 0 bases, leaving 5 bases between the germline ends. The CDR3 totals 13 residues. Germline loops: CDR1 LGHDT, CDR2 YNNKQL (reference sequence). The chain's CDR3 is CASSDSSGNTLYF. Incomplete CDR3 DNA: TGTGCCAGCAGCGACAGTTCTGGAAATACGCTCTAT.

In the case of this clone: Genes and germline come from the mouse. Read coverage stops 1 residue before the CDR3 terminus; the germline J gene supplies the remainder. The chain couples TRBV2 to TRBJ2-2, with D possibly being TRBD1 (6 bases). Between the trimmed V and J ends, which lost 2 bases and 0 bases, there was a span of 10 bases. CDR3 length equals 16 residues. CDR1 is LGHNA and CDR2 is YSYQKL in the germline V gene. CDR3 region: CASSQPGHANTGQLYF. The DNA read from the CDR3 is TGTGCCAGCAGCCAACCGGGACATGCAAACACCGGGCAGCTCTAC.

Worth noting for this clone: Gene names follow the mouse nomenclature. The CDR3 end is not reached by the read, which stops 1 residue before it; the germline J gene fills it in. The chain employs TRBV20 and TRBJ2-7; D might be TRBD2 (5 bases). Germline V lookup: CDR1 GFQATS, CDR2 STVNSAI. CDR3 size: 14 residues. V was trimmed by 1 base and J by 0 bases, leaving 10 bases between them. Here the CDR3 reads CGARVGWVSYEQYF. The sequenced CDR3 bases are TGTGGTGCTAGGGTGGGCTGGGTCTCCTATGAACAGTAC. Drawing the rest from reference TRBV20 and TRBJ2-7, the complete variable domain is GALVYQYPRRTICKSGTSMRMECQAVGFQATSVAWYRQSPQKTFELIALSTVNSAIKYEQNFTQEKFPISHPNLSFSSMTVLNAYLEDRGLYLCGARVGWVSYEQYFGPGTRLTVL.

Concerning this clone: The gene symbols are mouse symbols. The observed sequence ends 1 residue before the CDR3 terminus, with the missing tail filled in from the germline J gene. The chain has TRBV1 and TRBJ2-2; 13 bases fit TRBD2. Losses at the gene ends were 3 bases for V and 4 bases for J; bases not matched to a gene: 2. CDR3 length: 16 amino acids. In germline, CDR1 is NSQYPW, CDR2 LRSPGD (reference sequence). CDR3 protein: CTCSAGTGGGTGQLYF. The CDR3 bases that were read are TGCACCTGCAGTGCGGGGACTGGGGGGGGCACCGGGCAGCTCTAC.

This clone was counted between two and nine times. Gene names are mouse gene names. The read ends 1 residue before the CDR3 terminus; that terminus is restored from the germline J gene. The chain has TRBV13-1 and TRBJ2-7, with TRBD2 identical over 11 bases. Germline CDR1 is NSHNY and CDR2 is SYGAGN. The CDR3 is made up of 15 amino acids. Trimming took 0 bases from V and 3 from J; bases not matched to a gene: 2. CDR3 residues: CASSDAGLGVYEQYF. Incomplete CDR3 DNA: TGTGCCAGCAGTGATGCGGGACTGGGGGTCTATGAACAGTAC.

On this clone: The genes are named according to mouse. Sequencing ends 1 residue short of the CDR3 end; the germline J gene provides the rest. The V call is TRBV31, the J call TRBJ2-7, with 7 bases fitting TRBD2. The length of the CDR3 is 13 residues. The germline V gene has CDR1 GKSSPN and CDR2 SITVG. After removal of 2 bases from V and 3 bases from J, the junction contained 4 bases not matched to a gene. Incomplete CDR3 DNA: TGTGCCTGGAGTATTGGGGGGAACTATGAACAGTAC. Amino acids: CAWSIGGNYEQY. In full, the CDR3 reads CAWSIGGNYEQYF.

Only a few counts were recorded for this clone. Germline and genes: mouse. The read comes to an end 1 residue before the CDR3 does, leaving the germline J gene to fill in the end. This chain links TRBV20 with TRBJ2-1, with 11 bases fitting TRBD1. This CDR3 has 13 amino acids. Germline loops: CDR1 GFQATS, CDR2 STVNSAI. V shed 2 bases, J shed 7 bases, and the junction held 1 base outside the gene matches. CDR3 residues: CGARRTGGAEQFF. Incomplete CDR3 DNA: TGTGGTGCTAGGCGGACAGGGGGCGCTGAGCAGTTC.

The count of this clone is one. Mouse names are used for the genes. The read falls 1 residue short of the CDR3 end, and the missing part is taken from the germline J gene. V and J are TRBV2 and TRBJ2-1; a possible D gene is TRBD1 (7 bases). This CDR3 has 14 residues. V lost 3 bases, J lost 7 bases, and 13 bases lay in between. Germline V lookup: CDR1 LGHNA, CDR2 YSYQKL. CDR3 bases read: TGTGCCAGCAGCCAGGGAGGGGGCGGAGCTGAGCAGTTC. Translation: CASSQGGGGAEQF. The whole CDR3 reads CASSQGGGGAEQFF.

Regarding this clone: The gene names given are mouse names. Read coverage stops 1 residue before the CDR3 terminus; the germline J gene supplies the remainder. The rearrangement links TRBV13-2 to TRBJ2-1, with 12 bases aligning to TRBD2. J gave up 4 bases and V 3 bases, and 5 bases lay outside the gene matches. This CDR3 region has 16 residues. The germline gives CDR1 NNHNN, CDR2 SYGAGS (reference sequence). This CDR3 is CASGADWGGAYAEQFF. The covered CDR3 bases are TGTGCCAGCGGTGCCGACTGGGGGGGCGCTTATGCTGAGCAGTTC.

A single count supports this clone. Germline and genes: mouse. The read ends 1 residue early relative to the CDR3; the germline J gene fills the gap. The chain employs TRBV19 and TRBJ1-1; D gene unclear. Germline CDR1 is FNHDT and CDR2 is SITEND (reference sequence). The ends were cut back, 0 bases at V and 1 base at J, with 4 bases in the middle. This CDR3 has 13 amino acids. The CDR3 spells CASSIGGNTEVFF. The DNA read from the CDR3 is TGTGCCAGCAGTATAGGAGGGAACACAGAAGTCTTC.

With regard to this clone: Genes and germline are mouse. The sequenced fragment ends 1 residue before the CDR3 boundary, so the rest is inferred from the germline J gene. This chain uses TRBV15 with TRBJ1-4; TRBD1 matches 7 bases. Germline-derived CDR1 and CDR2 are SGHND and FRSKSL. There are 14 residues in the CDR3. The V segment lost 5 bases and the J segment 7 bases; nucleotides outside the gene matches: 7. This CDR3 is CASSPGQSPERLFF. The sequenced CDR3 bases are TGTGCCAGCAGTCCGGGACAGTCCCCCGAAAGATTATTT.

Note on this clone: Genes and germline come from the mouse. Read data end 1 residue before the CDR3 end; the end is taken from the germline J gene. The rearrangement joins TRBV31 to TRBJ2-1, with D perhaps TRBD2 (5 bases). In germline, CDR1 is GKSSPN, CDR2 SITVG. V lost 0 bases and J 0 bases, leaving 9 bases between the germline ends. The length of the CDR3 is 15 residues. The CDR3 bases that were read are TGTGCCTGGAGTCTGTCCTGGGATAACTATGCTGAGCAGTTC. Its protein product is CAWSLSWDNYAEQF. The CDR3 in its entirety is CAWSLSWDNYAEQFF.

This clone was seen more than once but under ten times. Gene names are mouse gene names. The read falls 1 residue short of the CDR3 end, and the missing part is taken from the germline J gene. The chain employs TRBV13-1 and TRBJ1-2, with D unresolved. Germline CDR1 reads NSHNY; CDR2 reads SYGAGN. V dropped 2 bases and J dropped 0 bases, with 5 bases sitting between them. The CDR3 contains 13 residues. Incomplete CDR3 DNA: TGTGCCAGCAGTGAAACCCCAAACTCCGACTACACC. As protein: CASSETPNSDYT. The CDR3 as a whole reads CASSETPNSDYTF.

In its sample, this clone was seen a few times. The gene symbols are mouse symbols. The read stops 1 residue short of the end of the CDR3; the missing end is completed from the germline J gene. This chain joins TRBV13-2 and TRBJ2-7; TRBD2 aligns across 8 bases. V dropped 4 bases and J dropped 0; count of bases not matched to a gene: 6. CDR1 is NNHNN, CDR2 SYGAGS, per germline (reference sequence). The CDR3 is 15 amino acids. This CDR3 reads CASGLDWESSYEQYF. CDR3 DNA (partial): TGTGCCAGCGGTCTGGACTGGGAGAGCTCCTATGAACAGTAC.

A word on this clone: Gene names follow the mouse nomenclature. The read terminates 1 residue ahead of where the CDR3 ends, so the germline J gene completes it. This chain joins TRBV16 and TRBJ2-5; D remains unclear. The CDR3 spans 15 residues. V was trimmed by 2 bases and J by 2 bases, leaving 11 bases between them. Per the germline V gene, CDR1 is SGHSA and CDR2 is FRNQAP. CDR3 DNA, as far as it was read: TGTGCAAGCAGCTTACGCCGGCTTGGCCAAGACACCCAGTAC. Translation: CASSLRRLGQDTQY. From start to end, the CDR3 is CASSLRRLGQDTQYF.

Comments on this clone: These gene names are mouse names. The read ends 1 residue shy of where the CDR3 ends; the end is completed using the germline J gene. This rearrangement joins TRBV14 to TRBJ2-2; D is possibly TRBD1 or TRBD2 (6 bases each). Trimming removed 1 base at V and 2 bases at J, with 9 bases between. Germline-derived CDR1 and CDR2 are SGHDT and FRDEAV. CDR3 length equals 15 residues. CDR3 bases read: TGTGCCAGCAGTTTCCGGGGGCCGAACACCGGGCAGCTCTAC. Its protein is CASSFRGPNTGQLY. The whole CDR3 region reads CASSFRGPNTGQLYF.

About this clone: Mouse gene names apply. The CDR3 spells CASRPDWGQDTQYF. The CDR3 bases that were read are TGTGCCAGCAGACCCGACTGGGGCCAAGACACCCAGTAC. This sequence joins TRBV4 and TRBJ2-5, with 8 bases identical to TRBD2. Read sequence stops 1 residue before the CDR3 end, and the germline J gene provides the missing end. This CDR3 is 14 amino acids long. Germline lookup yields CDR1 LGHDT and CDR2 YNNKQL (reference sequence). After removal of 6 bases from V and 2 bases from J, the junction contained 4 bases not matched to a gene.